One sample yielded the 7 T cell receptor beta chains listed below, sequenced in a study of T cells in Graves' hyperthyroidism and ophthalmopathy. There were TCR beta CDR3 regions amplified from RNA transcripts. An initial round of RT-PCR targeting the TCR CDR3 relied on the HTBI primer set. Each CDR3 protein is one row after TCRdb ran MiXCR on the multiplex PCR reads. The repertoire holds more than 300,000 distinct CDR3 sequences, with about 12% as singletons. The sequenced sample consisted of blood. The source is a woman aged 18 to 35 with Graves' hyperthyroidism.

The chain is built from TRBV7-9 and TRBJ1-1; the D gene is possibly TRBD1 (6 bases). Germline V gene data show CDR1 as SEHNR and CDR2 as FQNEAQ (reference sequence). The CDR3 has 13 residues. V dropped 6 bases and J dropped 4 bases, with 12 bases sitting between them. Written as DNA, the CDR3 is TGTGCCAGCAGGGAAGTGACAGGCACTGAAGCTTTCTTT. It yields the protein CASREVTGTEAFF.

In its sample, this clonotype was seen many times. This sequence joins TRBV20-1 and TRBJ2-1; 12 bases fit TRBD2. The CDR3 sequence is 14 residues long. The trim removed 6 bases at V and 5 bases at J, leaving 5 bases unmatched. Looked up from germline, CDR1 is DFQATT and CDR2 is SNEGSKA (reference sequence). CDR3 loop: CSATTSGGNNEQFF. The CDR3 coding sequence is TGCAGTGCCACGACTAGCGGGGGCAACAATGAGCAGTTCTTC.

This clonotype was detected a few times. CDR3 amino acids: CASSESGAGVYEQYF. The CDR3 DNA follows: TGCGCCAGCAGTGAGTCGGGAGCGGGGGTCTACGAGCAGTACTTC. V usage is TRBV10-1 and J usage is TRBJ2-7, with 8 bases lining up with TRBD2. This CDR3 has 15 amino acids. The V gene end was trimmed by 0 bases and the J gene end by 3 bases; junction bases not matched to a gene: 4. The V gene's germline CDR1 is WNHNN and CDR2 SYGVQD (reference sequence).

In this sample, this clonotype turned up a few times. J is TRBJ2-3 and V is TRBV29-1; D call uncertain. V was clipped by 4 bases and J by 0 bases, with 11 bases between them. The CDR3 sequence is 14 residues long. Germline loops: CDR1 SQVTM, CDR2 ANQGSEA. The CDR3 nucleotides are TGCAGCGTTGGAAAGAGGCTAAGCACAGATACGCAGTATTTT. The encoded protein is CSVGKRLSTDTQYF.

This clonotype was detected ten times or more. V and J are TRBV4-2 and TRBJ1-2, with D unclear. CDR3 size: 13 residues. Germline values: CDR1 LGHNA, CDR2 YNFKEQ. Trimming removed 4 bases at V and 3 bases at J, with 9 bases between. The CDR3 sequence is CASSPAADYGYTF. Here the CDR3 DNA reads TGTGCCAGCAGCCCCGCGGCGGACTATGGCTACACCTTC.

This clonotype was recorded many times. V usage is TRBV20-1 and J usage is TRBJ1-5; D gene ambiguous. With 2 bases removed from V and 4 bases from J, the gap between germline ends came to 6 bases. Looked up from germline, CDR1 is DFQATT and CDR2 is SNEGSKA (reference sequence). The CDR3 length is 12 residues. CDR3 bases: TGCAGTGCTAGAACGGTGAATCAGCCCCAGCATTTT. Translation: CSARTVNQPQHF.

This clonotype was recorded a few times. The chain couples TRBV20-1 to TRBJ2-1; 8 positions match TRBD2. The V segment lost 6 bases and the J segment 7 bases; nucleotides outside the gene matches: 11. CDR3 length: 14 residues. Germline CDR1 and CDR2: DFQATT and SNEGSKA (reference sequence). The CDR3 DNA reads as TGCAGTGCCCGCGGGACTAGAAGAGGGAATGAGCAGTTCTTC. Protein: CSARGTRRGNEQFF.